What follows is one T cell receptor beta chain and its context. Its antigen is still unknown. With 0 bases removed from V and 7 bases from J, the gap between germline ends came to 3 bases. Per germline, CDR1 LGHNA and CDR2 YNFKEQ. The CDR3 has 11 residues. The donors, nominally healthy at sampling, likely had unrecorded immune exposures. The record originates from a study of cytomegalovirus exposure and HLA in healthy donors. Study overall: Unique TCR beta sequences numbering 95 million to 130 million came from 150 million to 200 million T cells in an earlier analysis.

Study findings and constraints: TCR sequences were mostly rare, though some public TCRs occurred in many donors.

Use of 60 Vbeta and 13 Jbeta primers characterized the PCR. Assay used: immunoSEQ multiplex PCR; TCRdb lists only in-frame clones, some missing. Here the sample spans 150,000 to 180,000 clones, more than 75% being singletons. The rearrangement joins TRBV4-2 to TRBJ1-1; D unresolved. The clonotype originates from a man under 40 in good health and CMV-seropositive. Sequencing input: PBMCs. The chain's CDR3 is CASSQDIEAFF. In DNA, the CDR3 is TGTGCCAGCAGCCAAGATATTGAAGCTTTCTTT.